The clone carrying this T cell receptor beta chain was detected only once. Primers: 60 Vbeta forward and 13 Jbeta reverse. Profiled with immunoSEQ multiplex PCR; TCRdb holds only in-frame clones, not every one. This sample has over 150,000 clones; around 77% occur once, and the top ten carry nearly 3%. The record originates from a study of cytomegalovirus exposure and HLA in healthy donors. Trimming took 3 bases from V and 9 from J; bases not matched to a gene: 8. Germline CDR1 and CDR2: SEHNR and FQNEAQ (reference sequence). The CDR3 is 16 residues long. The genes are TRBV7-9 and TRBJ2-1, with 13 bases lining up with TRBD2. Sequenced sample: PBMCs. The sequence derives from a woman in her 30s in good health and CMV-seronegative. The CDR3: CASSLPGLAGVGEQFF. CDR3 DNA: TGTGCCAGCAGCTTGCCCGGACTAGCGGGGGTGGGTGAGCAGTTCTTC. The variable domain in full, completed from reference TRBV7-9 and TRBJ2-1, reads DTGVSQNPRHKITKRGQNVTFRCDPISEHNRLYWYRQTLGQGPEFLTYFQNEAQLEKSRLLSDRFSAERPKGSFSTLEIQRTEQGDSAMYLCASSLPGLAGVGEQFFGPGTRLTVL.